Shown below are 2 T cell receptor beta chains from a single sample sequenced in a study of metastatic and nonmetastatic thyroid tumors. TCRdb re-called the PCR reads through MiXCR. The sample carries about 15,000 clones, around 25% recorded once. Nobody among the patients had been given any treatment before thyroid surgery. Specimen: blood. These receptors originate from a male donor with papillary thyroid cancer or a benign thyroid nodule (not recorded which). Some clones in this sample may be carry-over from other donors' samples.

At least ten counts were recorded for this clone. The V call is TRBV6-4, the J call TRBJ2-3; TRBD2 matches 7 bases. Trimming at V came to 3 bases and at J to 3 bases, leaving 0 bases not matched to a gene. CDR1 is MRHNA and CDR2 is SNTAGT in the germline V gene. The length of the CDR3 is 13 residues. The DNA of the CDR3 is TGTGCCAGCAGTGAACTAGCGACAGATACGCAGTATTTT. Translated, it gives CASSELATDTQYF.

This clone occurred many times. The chain has TRBV12-5 and TRBJ1-6; D not resolved. Between the trimmed V and J ends, which lost 6 bases and 7 bases, there was a span of 13 bases. The CDR3 has 14 residues. Per germline, CDR1 LGHNT and CDR2 FRNRAP. As DNA, the CDR3 is TGTGCTAGTGGCCCCTCCGGACCCAATTCACCCCTCCACTTT. Protein: CASGPSGPNSPLHF.